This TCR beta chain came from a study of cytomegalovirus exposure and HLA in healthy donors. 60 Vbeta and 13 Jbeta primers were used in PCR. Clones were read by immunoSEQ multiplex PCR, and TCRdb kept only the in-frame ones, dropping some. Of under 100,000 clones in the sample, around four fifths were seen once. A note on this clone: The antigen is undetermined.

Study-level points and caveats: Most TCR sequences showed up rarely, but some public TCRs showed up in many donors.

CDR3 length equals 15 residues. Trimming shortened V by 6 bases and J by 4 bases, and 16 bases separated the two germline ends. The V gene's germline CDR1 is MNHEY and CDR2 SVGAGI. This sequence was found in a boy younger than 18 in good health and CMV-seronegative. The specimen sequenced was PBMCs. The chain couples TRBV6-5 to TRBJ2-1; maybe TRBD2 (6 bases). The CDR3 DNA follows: TGTGCCAGCAGCCCCGGGGGACCGCAATACAATGAGCAGTTCTTC. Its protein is CASSPGGPQYNEQFF.